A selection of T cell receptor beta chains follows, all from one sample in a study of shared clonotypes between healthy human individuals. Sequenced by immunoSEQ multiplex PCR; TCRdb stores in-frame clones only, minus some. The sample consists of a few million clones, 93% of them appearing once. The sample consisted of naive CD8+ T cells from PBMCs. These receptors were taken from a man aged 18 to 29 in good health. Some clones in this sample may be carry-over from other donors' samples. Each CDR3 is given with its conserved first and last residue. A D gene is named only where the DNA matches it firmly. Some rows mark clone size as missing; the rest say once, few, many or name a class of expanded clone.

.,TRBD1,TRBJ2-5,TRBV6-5,TGTGCCAGCTCCTACCGGGACAGCCAAGAGACCCAGTACTTC,CASSYRDSQETQYF
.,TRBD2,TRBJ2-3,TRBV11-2,TGTGCCAGCAGCCTTACTAGCGGTCTGGTTTCAGATACGCAGTATTTT,CASSLTSGLVSDTQYF
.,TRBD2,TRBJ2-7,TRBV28,TGTGCCAGCAGACTAGCGGGAGGAACGTACGAGCAGTACTTC,CASRLAGGTYEQYF
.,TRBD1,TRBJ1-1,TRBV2,TGTGCCAGCGGACCGGCCGCGGGACAGAGTAAAGCTTTCTTT,CASGPAAGQSKAFF
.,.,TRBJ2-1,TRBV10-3,TGTGCCATCAGGTCGTGGAGCTCCTACAATGAGCAGTTCTTC,CAIRSWSSYNEQFF
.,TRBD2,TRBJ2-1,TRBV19,TGTGCCAGTAGTACTGGACTAGCGGGAGAGGCCTACAATGAGCAGTTCTTC,CASSTGLAGEAYNEQFF
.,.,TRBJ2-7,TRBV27,TGTGCCAGCCGCAAAGGAGGGGTCGAGCAGTACTTC,CASRKGGVEQYF
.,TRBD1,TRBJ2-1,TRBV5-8,TGTGCCAGCAGCTTGAGCGGGACAGGGCCCTACAATGAGCAGTTCTTC,CASSLSGTGPYNEQFF
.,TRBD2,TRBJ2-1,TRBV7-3,TGTGCCAGCAGCTTAACCGGGTCCGGGACTATACTCTACAATGAGCAGTTCTTC,CASSLTGSGTILYNEQFF
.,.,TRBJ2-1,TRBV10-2,TGCGCCAGCAGTGAGTCGTCTAGCCTGGGGAATGAGCAGTTCTTC,CASSESSSLGNEQFF
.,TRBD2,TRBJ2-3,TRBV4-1,TGCGCCAGCAGCCAATCAGTAGCGGGAGGGCCGGAAGATACGCAGTATTTT,CASSQSVAGGPEDTQYF
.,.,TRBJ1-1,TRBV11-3,TGTGCCAGCAGCCCCCGTTCCGACGACGGGACCAGGACAGCTTTCTTT,CASSPRSDDGTRTAFF
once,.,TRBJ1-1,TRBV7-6,TGTGCCAGCAGCCCGCTCCGGGACTCGGAAGCTTTCTTT,CASSPLRDSEAFF
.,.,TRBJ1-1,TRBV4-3,TGCGCCAGCAGCCAAGATCGGTTTGAAGCTTTCTTT,CASSQDRFEAFF
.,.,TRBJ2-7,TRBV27,TGTGCCAGCAGATTTAGCCCGAAGACCTACGAGCAGTACTTC,CASRFSPKTYEQYF
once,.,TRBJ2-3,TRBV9,TGTGCCAGCAGCCCTGGAGGGGGGAGGTGGACAGATACGCAGTATTTT,CASSPGGGRWTDTQYF
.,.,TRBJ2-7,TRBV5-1,TGCGCCAGCAGACAGGGAGGGCCGGGTGAGCAGTACTTC,CASRQGGPGEQYF
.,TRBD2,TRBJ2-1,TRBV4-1,TGCGCCAGCAGCCAAGATACTAGCGGCTACAATGAGCAGTTCTTC,CASSQDTSGYNEQFF
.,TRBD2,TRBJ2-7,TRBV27,TGTGCCAGCAGTTGGGACTCTAGCGGGATTTACTACGAGCAGTACTTC,CASSWDSSGIYYEQYF
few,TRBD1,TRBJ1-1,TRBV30,TGTGCCTGGAGTGTAGGACAGGGGCACACTGAAGCTTTCTTT,CAWSVGQGHTEAFF
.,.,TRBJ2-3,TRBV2,TGTGCCAGCAAAAAGGCGCAGTATTTT,CASKKAQYF
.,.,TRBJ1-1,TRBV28,TGTGCCAGCAGATTTTACAGGGCTAACAAGGAAGCTTTCTTT,CASRFYRANKEAFF
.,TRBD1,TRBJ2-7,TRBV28,TGTGCCAGCAGTTTATTCCAGGGGGCAAACGAGCAGTACTTC,CASSLFQGANEQYF
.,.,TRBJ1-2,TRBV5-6,TGTGCCAGCAGCAGCGGGACACCCTATGGCTACACCTTC,CASSSGTPYGYTF
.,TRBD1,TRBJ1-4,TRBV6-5,TGTGCCAGCAGTTACACTACCGGGACAGGAATAGAAAAACTGTTTTTT,CASSYTTGTGIEKLFF
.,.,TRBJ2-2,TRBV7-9,TGTGCCAGCAGCTCCTGGACTGGAACCTACACCGGGGAGCTGTTTTTT,CASSSWTGTYTGELFF
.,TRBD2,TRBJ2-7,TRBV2,TGTGCCAGCAAGGCTAGCGGGGCTACTTACCCCTACGAGCAGTACTTC,CASKASGATYPYEQYF
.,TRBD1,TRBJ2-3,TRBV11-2,TGTGCCAGCAGTCCCAGGGGGACAGATACGCAGTATTTT,CASSPRGTDTQYF
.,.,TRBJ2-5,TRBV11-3,TGTGCCAGCAGCTTGTATTCTTGGGAGCAGTACTTC,CASSLYSWEQYF
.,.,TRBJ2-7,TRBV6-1,TGTGCCAGCAGTGAAGGTCCGAGCTCCTACGAGCAGTACTTC,CASSEGPSSYEQYF
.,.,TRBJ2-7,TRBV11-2,TGTGCCAGCAGCAGGGGACAAACTCAGACCTACGAGCAGTACTTC,CASSRGQTQTYEQYF
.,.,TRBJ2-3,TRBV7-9,TGTGCCAGCAGCTCTGGACAGCCCTGGCCAGATACGCAGTATTTT,CASSSGQPWPDTQYF
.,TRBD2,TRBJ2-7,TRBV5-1,TGCGCCAGCAGCTTGGGCGGGAGTCCAGCCTACGAGCAGTACTTC,CASSLGGSPAYEQYF
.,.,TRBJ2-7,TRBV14,TGTGCCAGCAGCCAAATCCGTTGGGTCGAGCAGTACTTC,CASSQIRWVEQYF
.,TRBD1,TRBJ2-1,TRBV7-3,TGTGCCAGCAGCCCCAGAGGGACAGGGTCATTTGGTGAGCAGTTCTTC,CASSPRGTGSFGEQFF
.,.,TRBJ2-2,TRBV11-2,TGTGCCAGCAGCCCAGAGGCTTTTGGCACCGGGGAGCTGTTTTTT,CASSPEAFGTGELFF
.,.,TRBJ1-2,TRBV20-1,TGCAGTGCTATAATTCCGTTCCACACCTTC,CSAIIPFHTF
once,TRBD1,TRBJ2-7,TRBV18,TGTGCCAGCTCACTAGCCAGGGGGCCATCGTACGAGCAGTACTTC,CASSLARGPSYEQYF
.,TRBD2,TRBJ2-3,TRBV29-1,TGCAGCGTGGGAGGGACTAGATGGTTAGATACGCAGTATTTT,CSVGGTRWLDTQYF
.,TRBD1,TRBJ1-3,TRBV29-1,TGCAGCGTGACAGGGTCTGGAAACACCATATATTTT,CSVTGSGNTIYF
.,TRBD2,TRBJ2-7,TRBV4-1,TGCGCCAGCAGCCAATGGCTAGCGGGGGCCTACGAGCAGTACTTC,CASSQWLAGAYEQYF
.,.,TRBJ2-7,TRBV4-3,TGCGCCAGCAGCCAAGATAAGATCGGGGCGTACGAGCAGTACTTC,CASSQDKIGAYEQYF
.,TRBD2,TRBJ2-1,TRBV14,TGTGCCAGCAGCCAAGCTCCCCCCTATCAGCTAGCGGGATCCAATGAGCAGTTCTTC,CASSQAPPYQLAGSNEQFF
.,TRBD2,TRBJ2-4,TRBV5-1,TGCGCCAGCAGCTTCCTCCTAGCGGGAGCCCCGGACAAAAACATTCAGTACTTC,CASSFLLAGAPDKNIQYF
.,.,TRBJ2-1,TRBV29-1,TGCAGTTCTACTCTGCGGGACTCCTACAATGAGCAGTTCTTC,CSSTLRDSYNEQFF
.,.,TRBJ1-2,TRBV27,TGTGCCAGCAGTACCTGGTCAGCCGCTGGCTACACCTTC,CASSTWSAAGYTF
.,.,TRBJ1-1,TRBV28,TGTGCCAGCAGTTTAGGGACACGAATGAACACTGAAGCTTTCTTT,CASSLGTRMNTEAFF
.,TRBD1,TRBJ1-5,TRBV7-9,TGTGCCAGCAGCTCAGGGGGTGGCAATCAGCCCCAGCATTTT,CASSSGGGNQPQHF
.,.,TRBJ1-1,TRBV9,TGTGCCAGCAGCGTAGATTCGGGAAGGGGGGCTGAAGCTTTCTTT,CASSVDSGRGAEAFF
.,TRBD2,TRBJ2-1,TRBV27,TGTGCCAGCAGTTTACGTAACGCGGGAGGGCCCCATGAGCAGTTCTTC,CASSLRNAGGPHEQFF
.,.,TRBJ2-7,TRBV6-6,TGTGCCACCAGAACAGAGCTAGCCTACGAGCAGTACTTC,CATRTELAYEQYF
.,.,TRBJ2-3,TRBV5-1,TGCGCCAGCAGCGGCCGGGACGCCAGCACAGATACGCAGTATTTT,CASSGRDASTDTQYF
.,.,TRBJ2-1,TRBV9,TGTGCCAGCAGCCCGGGAGCGGTGGAGCAGTTCTTC,CASSPGAVEQFF
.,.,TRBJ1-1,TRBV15,TGTGCCACCAGTGGACGGTGGGACACTGAAGCTTTCTTT,CATSGRWDTEAFF
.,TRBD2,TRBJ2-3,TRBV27,TGTGCCAGCAGTTTCGGGCTAGCGGGAGGGTCCACAGATACGCAGTATTTT,CASSFGLAGGSTDTQYF
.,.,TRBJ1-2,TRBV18,TGTGCCAGCTCACCACCTGGGGAAATTGGCTACACCTTC,CASSPPGEIGYTF
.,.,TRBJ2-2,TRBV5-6,TGTGCCAGCAGCCCGGAATCAGGGAGGCTGTTTTTT,CASSPESGRLFF
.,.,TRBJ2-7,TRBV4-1,TGCGCCAGCAGCCAAGGAACCGAGGGTGGACAGTCCTACGAGCAGTACTTC,CASSQGTEGGQSYEQYF
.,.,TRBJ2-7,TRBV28,TGTGCCAGCCGCCTCGCGGGGTTAGACTACGAGCAGTACTTC,CASRLAGLDYEQYF